These T cell receptor beta chains were read from a single sample in a study of metastatic and nonmetastatic thyroid tumors. TCRdb reassembled clones from the PCR reads with MiXCR. The sample consists of roughly 48,000 clones, approximately 15% of them appearing once. The sequencing input was blood. The source is a female donor with papillary thyroid cancer or a benign thyroid nodule (not recorded which). Some clones in this sample may be carry-over from other donors' samples. Each CDR3 is given without its conserved first and last residue. Fields, in order: V gene, clone size, J gene, CDR3 protein. The listing skips clone size in some rows; elsewhere it reads once, few, many or a size class.

TRBV6-1	NA	TRBJ2-7	ASSTVLAGVEQY
TRBV19	many	TRBJ1-1	ASSMGAGTEAF
TRBV25-1	many	TRBJ2-1	ASRTGRDEQF
TRBV5-6	many	TRBJ2-5	ASSPTGPETQY
TRBV20-1	few	TRBJ2-1	SASTRAGGNNEQF
TRBV11-3	NA	TRBJ2-5	ASSFGTSRGETQY
TRBV28	many	TRBJ1-2	ASSRGRGGYGYT
TRBV20-1	many	TRBJ2-3	SDYRQDRGTDTQY
TRBV6-1	many	TRBJ2-3	ASSEGVGRAGTDTQY
TRBV27	many	TRBJ2-5	ASSSGLRQGRETQY
TRBV4-1	NA	TRBJ2-3	ASRQVGQGAGDTQY
TRBV12-3/TRBV12-4	many	TRBJ1-2	ASRLDGKTGGYT
TRBV20-1	once	TRBJ2-7	SASNGRQYQY
TRBV9	many	TRBJ2-7	ASSPQPSGRVYEQY
TRBV28	few	TRBJ2-1	ASRRLDEKF
TRBV12-3/TRBV12-4	NA	TRBJ2-7	ASSTLAESSYEQY
TRBV27	many	TRBJ1-2	ASAQKEGGGYGYT
TRBV19	many	TRBJ2-3	ASRKFQGAETDTQY
TRBV9	NA	TRBJ2-5	ASSEIGRWNFQY
TRBV14	few	TRBJ2-2	ASKKGGSGELF
TRBV7-6	many	TRBJ2-5	ASSLGQRQETQY
TRBV20-1	many	TRBJ2-1	SAATGLARLGEQF
TRBV29-1	many	TRBJ2-3	SVDSGGVLSTDTQY
TRBV28	few	TRBJ1-5	ASSFDSGGYSNQPQH
TRBV6-2/TRBV6-3	few	TRBJ1-2	ASSYPRSRSNYGYT
TRBV5-1	many	TRBJ2-4	ASKATLAKNIQY
TRBV6-1	many	TRBJ2-7	ASQMAPRWAYEQY
TRBV7-9	NA	TRBJ2-7	ASTSQVYEQY
TRBV28	many	TRBJ1-2	ASSLGKMVAYGYT
TRBV11-2	NA	TRBJ2-7	ASSLDIHGNSGSEQY
TRBV3-1	many	TRBJ1-1	ASSPLLGNTEAF
TRBV2	few	TRBJ2-1	ASSEGRTGGGEQF
TRBV20-1	many	TRBJ2-7	SAREVLFFAGSVDEQY
TRBV27	many	TRBJ2-1	ASSPFSIPSYNEQF
TRBV20-1	few	TRBJ2-7	SARDLAGSVEQY
TRBV11-2	NA	TRBJ2-7	ASSLEGPLRGYEHY
TRBV5-4	many	TRBJ2-2	ASSLLGTGELF